These 17 T cell receptor beta chains originate from one sample sequenced in a study of control samples from healthy donors and cancer patients. Sequencing used immunoSEQ multiplex PCR; TCRdb keeps in-frame clones, though not all of them. Found here are fewer than 200,000 clones, more than 90% of them singletons; the top ten hold approximately 1.4%. The specimen was blood. Receptor source: a man aged 25-45 years in good health.

In DNA, the CDR3 is TGTGCCAGCAGTACGGGACTCTTGAGCACAGATACGCAGTATTTT. It encodes CASSTGLLSTDTQYF. This chain joins TRBV2 and TRBJ2-3; tentatively, D is TRBD2 (6 bases). Germline lookup yields CDR1 SNHLY and CDR2 FYNNEI. V was shortened by 5 bases and J by 0 bases, with 12 bases between the two germline ends. The CDR3 has 15 amino acids.

The V call is TRBV5-6, the J call TRBJ2-7, with 7 bases that match TRBD1. J gave up 1 base and V 2 bases, and 6 bases lay outside the gene matches. This CDR3 spans 15 amino acids. CDR1 is SGHDT, CDR2 YYEEEE, per germline. CDR3 residues: CASSFPGGRSYEQYF. In DNA, the CDR3 is TGTGCCAGCAGCTTCCCAGGGGGTAGGTCCTACGAGCAGTACTTC.

J is TRBJ2-7 and V is TRBV2; perhaps TRBD1 as D (6 bases). Between the trimmed V and J ends, which lost 8 bases and 1 base, there was a span of 12 bases. The CDR3 contains 13 residues. The germline V gene has CDR1 SNHLY and CDR2 FYNNEI. The CDR3 sequence is CASVQGPSYEQYF. The CDR3 bases are TGTGCCAGCGTACAGGGCCCATCCTACGAGCAGTACTTC.

V usage is TRBV19 and J usage is TRBJ1-5, with 11 bases identical to TRBD1. Per the germline V gene, CDR1 is LNHDA and CDR2 is SQIVND (reference sequence). This CDR3 has 14 amino acids. Trimming at V came to 5 bases and at J to 6 bases, leaving 3 bases not matched to a gene. DNA for the CDR3: TGTGCCAGTAGTGGGACAGGGGGGTCTCAGCCCCAGCATTTT. Translated: CASSGTGGSQPQHF.

This sequence joins TRBV28 and TRBJ2-7, with TRBD2 identical over 12 bases. Germline-derived CDR1 and CDR2 are MDHEN and SYDVKM. The CDR3 sequence is 16 residues long. V was clipped by 4 bases and J by 1 base; unmatched bases: 5. CDR3 in DNA: TGTGCCAGCAGTTCTTGGACTAGCGGGATTTCCTACGAGCAGTACTTC. The encoded protein is CASSSWTSGISYEQYF.

The chain joins TRBV5-1 to TRBJ2-2; 8 nucleotides align to TRBD2. V lost 4 bases and J lost 5; bases outside the gene matches: 7. Germline V gene sequence: CDR1 SGHRS, CDR2 YFSETQ. This CDR3 is built from 15 residues. The CDR3 sequence is CASSGRGLETGELFF. The CDR3 nucleotides read TGCGCCAGCAGCGGGAGGGGACTAGAAACCGGGGAGCTGTTTTTT.

This chain uses TRBV7-6 with TRBJ2-3, with a possible D match to TRBD1 (5 bases). V was clipped by 0 bases and J by 2 bases, with 15 bases between them. CDR1 is SGHVS, CDR2 FNYEAQ, per germline. The CDR3 has 17 residues. The CDR3 bases are TGTGCCAGCAGCTTAGCCGCCTCGCGACAGCTCACAGATACGCAGTATTTT. This codes for CASSLAASRQLTDTQYF.

This clone was detected once. The chain links TRBV30 to TRBJ2-7; perhaps TRBD1 as D (5 bases). The CDR3 sequence is 15 residues long. Germline lookup yields CDR1 GTSNPN and CDR2 SVGIG (reference sequence). Trimming removed 0 bases from V and 2 bases from J, with 14 bases in between. The CDR3 DNA sequence: TGTGCCTGGAGTGTACAGCATGGCAGGGCCTACGAGCAGTACTTC. Amino acids: CAWSVQHGRAYEQYF.

This chain links TRBV5-4 with TRBJ2-3; D unclear. This CDR3 has 12 amino acids. Trimming took 4 bases from V and 6 from J, leaving 9 bases between them. Germline loops: CDR1 SGHNT, CDR2 YYREEE (reference sequence). In DNA, the CDR3 is TGTGCCAGCAGCCCCGGACGGGATACGCAGTATTTT. It codes for CASSPGRDTQYF. The full variable domain, completed using reference TRBV5-4 and TRBJ2-3, is ETGVTQSPTHLIKTRGQQVTLRCSSQSGHNTVSWYQQALGQGPQFIFQYYREEENGRGNFPPRFSGLQFPNYSSELNVNALELDDSALYLCASSPGRDTQYFGPGTRLTVL.

The chain links TRBV20-1 to TRBJ2-4; 9 nucleotides align to TRBD2. The CDR3 has 17 amino acids. In germline, CDR1 is DFQATT, CDR2 SNEGSKA (reference sequence). V dropped 3 bases and J dropped 7; count of bases not matched to a gene: 16. The CDR3 protein is CSASLAGGLLPPNIQYF. CDR3 in DNA: TGCAGTGCTAGTCTTGCGGGGGGGCTTCTTCCCCCCAACATTCAGTACTTC.

V gene TRBV7-2 combines with J gene TRBJ1-5; D call uncertain. Germline CDR1 SGHTA, CDR2 FQGNSA. The CDR3 is made up of 14 amino acids. The V gene lost 5 bases and the J gene lost 6 bases, with 14 bases spanning the gap. As DNA, the CDR3 is TGTGCCAGCAGCCCCGCCCCGGCGGGTCAGCCCCAGCATTTT. Its protein is CASSPAPAGQPQHF.

The gene calls are TRBV18 and TRBJ2-7, with TRBD2 matching 7 bases. The V segment lost 3 bases and the J segment 9 bases; nucleotides outside the gene matches: 8. Germline V gives CDR1 KGHSH, CDR2 LQKENI. This CDR3 is built from 13 residues. The CDR3 spells CASSPNRGEGQYF. The CDR3 bases are TGTGCCAGCTCACCTAACCGGGGGGAAGGGCAGTACTTC. The complete variable domain, with remaining parts taken from reference TRBV18 and TRBJ2-7, reads NAGVMQNPRHLVRRRGQEARLRCSPMKGHSHVYWYRQLPEEGLKFMVYLQKENIIDESGMPKERFSAEFPKEGPSILRIQQVVRGDSAAYFCASSPNRGEGQYFGPGTRLTVT.

The chain combines TRBV3-1 (or the pseudogene TRBV3-2) with TRBJ2-1; 10 bases line up with TRBD2. CDR1 LGHDT and CDR2 YNNKEL come from the germline V gene (reference sequence). This CDR3 region has 18 residues. J gave up 4 bases and V 4 bases, and 13 bases lay outside the gene matches. The CDR3 region is CASSPRSSGSMGYNEQFF. As DNA, the CDR3 is TGTGCCAGCAGCCCTCGTTCTAGCGGGAGTATGGGGTACAATGAGCAGTTCTTC.

The chain has TRBV7-2 and TRBJ2-5, with 8 bases fitting TRBD1. The CDR3 contains 14 residues. The trim removed 3 bases at V and 5 bases at J, leaving 5 bases unmatched. Looked up from germline, CDR1 is SGHTA and CDR2 is FQGNSA. DNA for the CDR3: TGTGCCAGCAGCTTCAGGGGGCTTGAGGAGACCCAGTACTTC. Translation gives CASSFRGLEETQYF. Using reference TRBV7-2 and TRBJ2-5 for the parts outside the CDR3, the full variable domain is GAGVSQSPSNKVTEKGKDVELRCDPISGHTALYWYRQSLGQGLEFLIYFQGNSAPDKSGLPSDRFSAERTGGSVSTLTIQRTQQEDSAVYLCASSFRGLEETQYFGPGTRLLVL.

V is TRBV19 and J is TRBJ2-7; 7 bases are shared with TRBD2. The CDR3 spans 13 residues. Germline V gene data show CDR1 as LNHDA and CDR2 as SQIVND (reference sequence). Trimming cost V 8 bases and J 1 base; bases outside gene matches: 5. CDR3 in DNA: TGTGCCAGTGCCCCCGGGGGGTCCTACGAGCAGTACTTC. Protein product: CASAPGGSYEQYF. Combining the CDR3 with reference TRBV19 and TRBJ2-7 gives the whole variable domain DGGITQSPKYLFRKEGQNVTLSCEQNLNHDAMYWYRQDPGQGLRLIYYSQIVNDFQKGDIAEGYSVSREKKESFPLTVTSAQKNPTAFYLCASAPGGSYEQYFGPGTRLTVT.

The gene calls are TRBV5-1 and TRBJ2-7; D might be TRBD1 or TRBD2, each matching 11 bases. There are 19 residues in the CDR3. V was trimmed by 3 bases and J by 2 bases, leaving 27 bases between them. Looked up from germline, CDR1 is SGHRS and CDR2 is YFSETQ. CDR3 residues: CASSYPRDRGTSGTYEQYF. The CDR3 DNA sequence: TGCGCCAGCAGCTACCCCCGGGACAGGGGGACTAGCGGAACCTACGAGCAGTACTTC.

Note on this clone: Other nucleotide sequences from this sample produce the same CDR3. The chain is built from TRBV29-1 and TRBJ1-3; D is ambiguous. CDR1 and CDR2 from the germline V gene are SQVTM and ANQGSEA. The CDR3 spans 11 residues. Trimming shortened V by 3 bases and J by 4 bases, and 4 bases separated the two germline ends. CDR3 sequence reads: CSVDGGNTIYF. Here the CDR3 DNA reads TGCAGCGTTGACGGGGGAAACACCATATATTTT.